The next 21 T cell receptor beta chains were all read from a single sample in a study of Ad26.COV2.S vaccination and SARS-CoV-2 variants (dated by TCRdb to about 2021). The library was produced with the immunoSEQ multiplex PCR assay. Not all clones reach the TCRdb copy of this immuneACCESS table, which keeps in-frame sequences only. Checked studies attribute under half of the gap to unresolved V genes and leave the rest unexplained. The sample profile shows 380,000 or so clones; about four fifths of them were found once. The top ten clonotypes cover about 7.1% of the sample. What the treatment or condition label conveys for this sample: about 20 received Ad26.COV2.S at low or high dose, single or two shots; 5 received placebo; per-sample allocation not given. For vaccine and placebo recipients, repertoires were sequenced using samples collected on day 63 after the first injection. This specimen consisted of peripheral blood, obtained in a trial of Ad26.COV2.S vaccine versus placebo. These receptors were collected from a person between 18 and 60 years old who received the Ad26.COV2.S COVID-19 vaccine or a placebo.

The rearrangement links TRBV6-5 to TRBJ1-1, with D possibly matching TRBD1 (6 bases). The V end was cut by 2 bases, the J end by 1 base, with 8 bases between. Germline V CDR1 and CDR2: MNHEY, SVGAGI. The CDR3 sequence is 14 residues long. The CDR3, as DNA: TGTGCCAGCAGTTACAGGGGGTCGAACACTGAAGCTTTCTTT. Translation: CASSYRGSNTEAFF.

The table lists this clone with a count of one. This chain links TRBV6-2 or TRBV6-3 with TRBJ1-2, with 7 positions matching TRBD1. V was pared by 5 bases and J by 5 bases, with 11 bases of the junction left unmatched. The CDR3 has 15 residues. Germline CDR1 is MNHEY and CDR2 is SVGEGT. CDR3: CASSQGDSSVYGYTF. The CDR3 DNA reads TGTGCCAGCAGTCAGGGGGACAGCTCCGTGTATGGCTACACCTTC.

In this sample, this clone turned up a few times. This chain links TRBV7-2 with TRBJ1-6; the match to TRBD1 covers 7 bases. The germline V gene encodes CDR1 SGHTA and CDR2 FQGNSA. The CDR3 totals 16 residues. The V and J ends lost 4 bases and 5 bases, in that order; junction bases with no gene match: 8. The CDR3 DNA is TGTGCCAGCAGCTCCCGGGCAGGGGGGAATAATTCACCCCTCCACTTT. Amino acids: CASSSRAGGNNSPLHF.

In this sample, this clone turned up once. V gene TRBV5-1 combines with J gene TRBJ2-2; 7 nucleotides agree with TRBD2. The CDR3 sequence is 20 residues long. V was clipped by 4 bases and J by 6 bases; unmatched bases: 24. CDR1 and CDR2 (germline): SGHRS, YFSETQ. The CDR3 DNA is TGCGCCAGCAGCGTGACTAGCCCACGGAGGGCGTCTTTACTTCCCGGGGAGCTGTTTTTT. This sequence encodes CASSVTSPRRASLLPGELFF.

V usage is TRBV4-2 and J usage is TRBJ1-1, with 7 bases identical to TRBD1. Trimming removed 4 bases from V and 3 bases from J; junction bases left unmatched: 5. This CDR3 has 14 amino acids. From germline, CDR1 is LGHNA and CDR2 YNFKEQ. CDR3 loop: CASSRARGYTEAFF. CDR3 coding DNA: TGTGCCAGCAGCCGGGCCAGGGGGTACACTGAAGCTTTCTTT.

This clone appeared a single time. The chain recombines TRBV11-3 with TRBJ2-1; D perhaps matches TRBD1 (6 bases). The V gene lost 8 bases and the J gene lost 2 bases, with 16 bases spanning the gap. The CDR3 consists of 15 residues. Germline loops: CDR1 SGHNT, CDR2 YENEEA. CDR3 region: CASSSRDKTYNEQFF. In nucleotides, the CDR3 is TGTGCCAGCTCTTCGAGGGACAAAACCTACAATGAGCAGTTCTTC.

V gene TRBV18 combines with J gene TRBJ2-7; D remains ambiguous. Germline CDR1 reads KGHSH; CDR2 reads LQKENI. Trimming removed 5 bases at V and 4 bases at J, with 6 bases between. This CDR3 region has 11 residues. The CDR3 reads CASSSEYEQYF. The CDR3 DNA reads TGTGCCAGCTCATCCGAATACGAGCAGTACTTC.

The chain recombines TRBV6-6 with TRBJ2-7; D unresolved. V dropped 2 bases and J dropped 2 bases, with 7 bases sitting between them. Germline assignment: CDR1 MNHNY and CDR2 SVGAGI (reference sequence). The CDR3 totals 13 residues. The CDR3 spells CASSYKVAYEQYF. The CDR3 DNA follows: TGTGCCAGCAGTTACAAGGTGGCCTACGAGCAGTACTTC.

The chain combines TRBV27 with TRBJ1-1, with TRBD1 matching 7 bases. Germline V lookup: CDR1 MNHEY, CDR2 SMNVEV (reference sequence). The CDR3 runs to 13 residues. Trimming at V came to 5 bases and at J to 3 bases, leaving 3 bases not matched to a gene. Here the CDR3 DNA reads TGTGCCAGCAGTAACAGGGGACACACTGAAGCTTTCTTT. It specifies CASSNRGHTEAFF.

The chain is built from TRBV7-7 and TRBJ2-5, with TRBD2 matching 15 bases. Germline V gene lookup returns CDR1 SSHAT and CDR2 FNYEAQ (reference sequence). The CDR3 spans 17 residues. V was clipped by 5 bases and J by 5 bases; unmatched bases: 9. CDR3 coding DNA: TGTGCCAGCAGCACCTCGGGACTAGCGGGAGGTTCGGAGACCCAGTACTTC. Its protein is CASSTSGLAGGSETQYF.

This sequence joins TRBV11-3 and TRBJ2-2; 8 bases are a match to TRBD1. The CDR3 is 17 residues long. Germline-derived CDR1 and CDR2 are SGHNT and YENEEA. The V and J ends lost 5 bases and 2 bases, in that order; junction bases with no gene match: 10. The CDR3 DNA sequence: TGTGCCAGCAGCGCACACGGACAGGGCGACAACACCGGGGAGCTGTTTTTT. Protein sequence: CASSAHGQGDNTGELFF.

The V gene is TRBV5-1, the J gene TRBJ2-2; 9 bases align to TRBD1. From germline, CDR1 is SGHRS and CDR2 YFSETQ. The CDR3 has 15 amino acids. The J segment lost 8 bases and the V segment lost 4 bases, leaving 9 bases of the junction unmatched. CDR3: CASSAGTGRIGELFF. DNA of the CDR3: TGCGCCAGCAGCGCGGGGACAGGGAGGATTGGGGAGCTGTTTTTT.

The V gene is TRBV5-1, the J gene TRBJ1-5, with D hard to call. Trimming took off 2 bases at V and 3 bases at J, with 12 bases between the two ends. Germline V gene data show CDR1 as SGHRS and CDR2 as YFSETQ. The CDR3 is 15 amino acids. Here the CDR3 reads CASSLGPTNNQPQHF. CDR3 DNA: TGCGCCAGCAGCTTAGGGCCGACGAACAATCAGCCCCAGCATTTT. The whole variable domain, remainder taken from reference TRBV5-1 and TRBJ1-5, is KAGVTQTPRYLIKTRGQQVTLSCSPISGHRSVSWYQQTPGQGLQFLFEYFSETQRNKGNFPGRFSGRQFSNSRSEMNVSTLELGDSALYLCASSLGPTNNQPQHFGDGTRLSIL.

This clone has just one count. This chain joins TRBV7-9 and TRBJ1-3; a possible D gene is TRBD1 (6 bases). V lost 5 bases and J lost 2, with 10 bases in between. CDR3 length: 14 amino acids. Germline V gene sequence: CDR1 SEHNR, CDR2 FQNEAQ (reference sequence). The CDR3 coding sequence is TGTGCCAGCAGCCCGGACAGAACTGGAAACACCATATATTTT. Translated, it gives CASSPDRTGNTIYF. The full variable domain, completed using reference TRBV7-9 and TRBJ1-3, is DTGVSQNPRHKITKRGQNVTFRCDPISEHNRLYWYRQTLGQGPEFLTYFQNEAQLEKSRLLSDRFSAERPKGSFSTLEIQRTEQGDSAMYLCASSPDRTGNTIYFGEGSWLTVV.

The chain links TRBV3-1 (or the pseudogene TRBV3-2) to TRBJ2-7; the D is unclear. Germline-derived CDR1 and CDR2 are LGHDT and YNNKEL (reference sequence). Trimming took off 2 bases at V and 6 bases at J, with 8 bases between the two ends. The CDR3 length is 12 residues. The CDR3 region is CASSQSSREQYF. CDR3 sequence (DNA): TGTGCCAGCAGCCAATCCTCCCGCGAGCAGTACTTC.

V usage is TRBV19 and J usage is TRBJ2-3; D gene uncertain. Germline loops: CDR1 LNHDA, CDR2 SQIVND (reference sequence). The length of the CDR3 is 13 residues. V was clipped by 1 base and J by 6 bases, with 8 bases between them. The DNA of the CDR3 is TGTGCCAGTAGTATAGCAATTGGCGATACGCAGTATTTT. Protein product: CASSIAIGDTQYF.

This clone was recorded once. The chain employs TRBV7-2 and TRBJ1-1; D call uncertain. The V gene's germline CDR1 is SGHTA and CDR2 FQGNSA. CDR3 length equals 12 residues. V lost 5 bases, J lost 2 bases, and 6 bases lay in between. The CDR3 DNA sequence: TGTGCCAGCAGCAACGGAAACACTGAAGCTTTCTTT. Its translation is CASSNGNTEAFF.

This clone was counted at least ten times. CDR3 nucleotides: TGTGCCAGCGGCTACTCTGGAAACACCATATATTTT. Its translation: CASGYSGNTIYF. J is TRBJ1-3 and V is TRBV19; no firm D call. Looked up from germline, CDR1 is LNHDA and CDR2 is SQIVND (reference sequence). V gave up 9 bases and J gave up 0 bases, with 6 bases separating them. This CDR3 spans 12 amino acids.

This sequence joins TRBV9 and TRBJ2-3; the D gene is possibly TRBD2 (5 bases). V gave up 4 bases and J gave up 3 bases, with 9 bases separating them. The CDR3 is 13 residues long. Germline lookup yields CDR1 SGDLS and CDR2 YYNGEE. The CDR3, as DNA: TGTGCCAGCAGCCCAAGCGGAACAGATACGCAGTATTTT. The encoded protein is CASSPSGTDTQYF.

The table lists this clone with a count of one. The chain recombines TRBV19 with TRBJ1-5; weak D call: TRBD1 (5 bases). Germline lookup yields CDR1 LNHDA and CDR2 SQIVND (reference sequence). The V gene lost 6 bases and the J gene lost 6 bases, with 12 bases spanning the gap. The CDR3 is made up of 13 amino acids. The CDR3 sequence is CASSRGVGQPQHF. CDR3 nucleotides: TGTGCCAGTAGCCGGGGGGTGGGTCAGCCCCAGCATTTT.

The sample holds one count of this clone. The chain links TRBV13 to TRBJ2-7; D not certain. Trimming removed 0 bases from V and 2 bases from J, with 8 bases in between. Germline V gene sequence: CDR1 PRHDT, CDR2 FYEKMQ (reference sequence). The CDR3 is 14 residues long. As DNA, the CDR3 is TGTGCCAGCAGCTTAGGAGGATTTCCCTACGAGCAGTACTTC. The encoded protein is CASSLGGFPYEQYF.